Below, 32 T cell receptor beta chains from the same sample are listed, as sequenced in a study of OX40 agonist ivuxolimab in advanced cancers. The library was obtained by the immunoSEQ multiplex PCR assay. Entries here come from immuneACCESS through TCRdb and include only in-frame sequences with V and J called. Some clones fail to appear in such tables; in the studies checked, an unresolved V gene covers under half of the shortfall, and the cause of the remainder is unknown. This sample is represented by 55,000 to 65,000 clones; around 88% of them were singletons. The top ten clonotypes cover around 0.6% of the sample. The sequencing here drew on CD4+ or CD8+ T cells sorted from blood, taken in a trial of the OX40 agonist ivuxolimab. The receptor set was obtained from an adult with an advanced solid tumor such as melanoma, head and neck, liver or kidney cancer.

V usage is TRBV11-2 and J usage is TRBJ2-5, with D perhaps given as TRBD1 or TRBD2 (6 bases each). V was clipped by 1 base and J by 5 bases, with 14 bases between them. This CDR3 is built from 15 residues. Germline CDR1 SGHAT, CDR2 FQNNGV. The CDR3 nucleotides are TGTGCCAGCAGCTTAGGGGACCGGGGGCGGGAGACCCAGTACTTC. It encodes CASSLGDRGRETQYF.

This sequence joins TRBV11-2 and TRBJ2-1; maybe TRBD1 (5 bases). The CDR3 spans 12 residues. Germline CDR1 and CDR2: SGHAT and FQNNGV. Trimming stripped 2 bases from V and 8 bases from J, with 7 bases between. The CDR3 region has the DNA TGTGCCAGCAGCTTACAAGGGGATGAGCAGTTCTTC. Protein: CASSLQGDEQFF. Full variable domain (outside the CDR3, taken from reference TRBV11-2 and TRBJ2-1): EAGVAQSPRYKIIEKRQSVAFWCNPISGHATLYWYQQILGQGPKLLIQFQNNGVVDDSQLPKDRFSAERLKGVDSTLKIQPAKLEDSAVYLCASSLQGDEQFFGPGTRLTVL.

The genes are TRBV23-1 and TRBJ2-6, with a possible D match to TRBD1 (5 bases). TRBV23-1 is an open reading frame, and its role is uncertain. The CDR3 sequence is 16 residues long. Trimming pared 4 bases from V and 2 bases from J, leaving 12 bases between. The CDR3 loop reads CASSRGKGTGANVLTF. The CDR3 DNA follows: TGCGCCAGCAGTCGGGGCAAGGGGACTGGGGCCAACGTCCTGACTTTC.

This CDR3 is CASSRDNSPLHF. The CDR3 DNA reads TGTGCCAGCAGCCGGGACAATTCACCCCTCCACTTT. The chain has TRBV5-4 and TRBJ1-6; tentatively, D is TRBD1 (5 bases). The CDR3 totals 12 residues. The ends were cut back, 4 bases at V and 7 bases at J, with 6 bases in the middle. Germline CDR1 reads SGHNT; CDR2 reads YYREEE (reference sequence).

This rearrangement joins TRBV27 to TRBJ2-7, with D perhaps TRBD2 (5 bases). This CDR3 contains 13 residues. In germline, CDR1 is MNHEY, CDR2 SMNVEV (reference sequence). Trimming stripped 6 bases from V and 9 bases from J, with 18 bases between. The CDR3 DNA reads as TGTGCCAGCAGCGTGGAGGTCCCCGGTCGGCAGTACTTC. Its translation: CASSVEVPGRQYF.

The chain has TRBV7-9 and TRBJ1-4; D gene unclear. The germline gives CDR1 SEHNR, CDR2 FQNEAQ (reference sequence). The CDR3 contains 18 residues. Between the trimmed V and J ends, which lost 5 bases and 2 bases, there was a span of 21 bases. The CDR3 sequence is CASSQMASQRGTNEKLFF. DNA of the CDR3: TGTGCCAGCAGCCAAATGGCATCTCAACGAGGGACTAATGAAAAACTGTTTTTT.

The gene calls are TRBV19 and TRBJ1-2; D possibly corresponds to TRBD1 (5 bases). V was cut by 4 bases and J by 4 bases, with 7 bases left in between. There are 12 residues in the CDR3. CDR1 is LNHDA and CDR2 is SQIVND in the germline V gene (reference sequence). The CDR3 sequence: CASSTRVYGYTF. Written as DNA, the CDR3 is TGTGCCAGTAGTACCAGGGTCTATGGCTACACCTTC.

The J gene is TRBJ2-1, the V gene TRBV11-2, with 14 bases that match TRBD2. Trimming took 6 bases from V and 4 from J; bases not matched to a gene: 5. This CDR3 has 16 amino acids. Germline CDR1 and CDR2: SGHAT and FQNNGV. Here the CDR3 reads CASRRLAGGPYNEQFF. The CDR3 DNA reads TGTGCCAGCAGACGACTAGCGGGAGGGCCGTACAATGAGCAGTTCTTC.

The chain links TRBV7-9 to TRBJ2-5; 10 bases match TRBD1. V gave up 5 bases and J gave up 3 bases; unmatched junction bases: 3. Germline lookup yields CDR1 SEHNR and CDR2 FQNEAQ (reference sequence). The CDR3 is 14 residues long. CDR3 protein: CASSHGTGEETQYF. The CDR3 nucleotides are TGTGCCAGCAGCCATGGGACAGGGGAAGAGACCCAGTACTTC.

For the CDR3, the DNA is TGTGCCACCAGCAAGGACGGACGATCCTACGAGCAGTACTTC. Its translation is CATSKDGRSYEQYF. The V gene is TRBV15, the J gene TRBJ2-7; D unclear. Between the trimmed V and J ends, which lost 4 bases and 1 base, there was a span of 11 bases. Germline V gene lookup returns CDR1 LNHNV and CDR2 YYDKDF (reference sequence). This CDR3 has 14 residues.

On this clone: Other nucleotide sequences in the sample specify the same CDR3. CDR3 in amino acids: CASRPGTGRFGYTF. DNA of the CDR3: TGTGCCAGCAGACCCGGGACAGGGAGGTTTGGCTACACCTTC. The J gene is TRBJ1-2, the V gene TRBV6-5; 9 bases align to TRBD1. The CDR3 runs to 14 residues. J gave up 7 bases and V 6 bases, and 9 bases lay outside the gene matches. CDR1 MNHEY and CDR2 SVGAGI come from the germline V gene.

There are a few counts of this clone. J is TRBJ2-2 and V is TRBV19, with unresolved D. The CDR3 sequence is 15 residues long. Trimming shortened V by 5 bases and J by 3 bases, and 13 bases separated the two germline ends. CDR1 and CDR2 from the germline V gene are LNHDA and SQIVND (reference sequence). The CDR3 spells CASSPDGRYTGELFF. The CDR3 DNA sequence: TGTGCCAGTAGTCCGGACGGACGTTACACCGGGGAGCTGTTTTTT.

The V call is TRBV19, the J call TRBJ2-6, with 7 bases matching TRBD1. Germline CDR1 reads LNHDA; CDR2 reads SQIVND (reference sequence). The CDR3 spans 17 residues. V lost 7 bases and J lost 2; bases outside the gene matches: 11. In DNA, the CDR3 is TGTGCCAGTAACCGTGAAGGGGGCGCGGCTGGGGCCAACGTCCTGACTTTC. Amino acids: CASNREGGAAGANVLTF.

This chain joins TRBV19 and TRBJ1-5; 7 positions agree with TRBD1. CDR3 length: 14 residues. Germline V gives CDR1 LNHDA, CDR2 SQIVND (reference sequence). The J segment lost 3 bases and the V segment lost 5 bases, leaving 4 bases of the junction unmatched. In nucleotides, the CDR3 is TGTGCCAGTAGTGGACAGGTCGACAATCAGCCCCAGCATTTT. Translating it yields CASSGQVDNQPQHF.

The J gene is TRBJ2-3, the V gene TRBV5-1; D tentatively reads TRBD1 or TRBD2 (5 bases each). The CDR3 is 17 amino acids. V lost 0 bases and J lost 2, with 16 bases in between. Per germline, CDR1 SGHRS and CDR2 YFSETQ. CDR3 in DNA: TGCGCCAGCAGCTTGGTTCCCTCCGGGACCCCCACAGATACGCAGTATTTT. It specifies CASSLVPSGTPTDTQYF.

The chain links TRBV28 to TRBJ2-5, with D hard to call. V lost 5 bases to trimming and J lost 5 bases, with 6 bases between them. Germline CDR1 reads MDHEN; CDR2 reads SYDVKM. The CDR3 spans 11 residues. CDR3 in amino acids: CASSARETQYF. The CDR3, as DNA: TGTGCCAGCAGTGCCCGGGAGACCCAGTACTTC. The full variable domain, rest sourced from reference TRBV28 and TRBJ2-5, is DVKVTQSSRYLVKRTGEKVFLECVQDMDHENMFWYRQDPGLGLRLIYFSYDVKMKEKGDIPEGYSVSREKKERFSLILESASTNQTSMYLCASSARETQYFGPGTRLLVL.

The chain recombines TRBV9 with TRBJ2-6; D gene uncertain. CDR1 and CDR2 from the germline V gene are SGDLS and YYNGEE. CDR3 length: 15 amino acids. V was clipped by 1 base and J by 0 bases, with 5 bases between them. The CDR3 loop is CASSVQNSGANVLTF. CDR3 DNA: TGTGCCAGCAGCGTACAGAACTCTGGGGCCAACGTCCTGACTTTC.

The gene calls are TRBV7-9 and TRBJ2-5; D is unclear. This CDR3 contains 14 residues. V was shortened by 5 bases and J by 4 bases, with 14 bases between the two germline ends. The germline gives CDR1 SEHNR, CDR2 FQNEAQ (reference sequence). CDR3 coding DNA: TGTGCCAGCAGCCCACGGACGAGCCTAGAGACCCAGTACTTC. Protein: CASSPRTSLETQYF.

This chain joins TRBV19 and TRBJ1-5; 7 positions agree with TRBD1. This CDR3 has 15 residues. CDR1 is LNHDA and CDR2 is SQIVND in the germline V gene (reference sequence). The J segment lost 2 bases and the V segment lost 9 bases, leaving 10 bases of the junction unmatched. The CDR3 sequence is CASRKDRDGNQPQHF. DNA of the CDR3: TGTGCCAGCCGAAAAGACAGGGACGGCAATCAGCCCCAGCATTTT. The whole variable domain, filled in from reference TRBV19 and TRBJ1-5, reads DGGITQSPKYLFRKEGQNVTLSCEQNLNHDAMYWYRQDPGQGLRLIYYSQIVNDFQKGDIAEGYSVSREKKESFPLTVTSAQKNPTAFYLCASRKDRDGNQPQHFGDGTRLSIL.

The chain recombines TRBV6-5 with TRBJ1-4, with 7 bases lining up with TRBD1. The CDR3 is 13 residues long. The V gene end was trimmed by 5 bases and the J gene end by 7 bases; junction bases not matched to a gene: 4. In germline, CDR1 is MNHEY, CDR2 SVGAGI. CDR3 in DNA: TGTGCCAGCAGTCGACAGGGAGGTGAAAAACTGTTTTTT. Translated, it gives CASSRQGGEKLFF.

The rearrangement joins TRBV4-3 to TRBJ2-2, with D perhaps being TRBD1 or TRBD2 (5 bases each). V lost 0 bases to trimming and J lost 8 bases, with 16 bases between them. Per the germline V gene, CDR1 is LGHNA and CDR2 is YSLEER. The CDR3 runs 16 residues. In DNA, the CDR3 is TGCGCCAGCAGCCAAGATGGGGGACGTGGACCTGGGGAGCTGTTTTTT. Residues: CASSQDGGRGPGELFF.

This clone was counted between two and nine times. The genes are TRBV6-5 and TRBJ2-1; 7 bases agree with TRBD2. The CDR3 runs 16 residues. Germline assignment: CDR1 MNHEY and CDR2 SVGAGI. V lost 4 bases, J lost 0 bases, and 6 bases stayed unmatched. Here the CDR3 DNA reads TGTGCCAGCAGTTCTCGCGGGAGCTACTCCTACAATGAGCAGTTCTTC. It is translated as CASSSRGSYSYNEQFF.

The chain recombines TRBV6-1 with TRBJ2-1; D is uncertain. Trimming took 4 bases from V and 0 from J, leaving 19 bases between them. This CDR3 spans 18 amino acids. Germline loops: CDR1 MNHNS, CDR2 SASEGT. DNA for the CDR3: TGTGCCAGCAGTGCCGTCTTGATTACGGTTAGCTCCTACAATGAGCAGTTCTTC. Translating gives CASSAVLITVSSYNEQFF.

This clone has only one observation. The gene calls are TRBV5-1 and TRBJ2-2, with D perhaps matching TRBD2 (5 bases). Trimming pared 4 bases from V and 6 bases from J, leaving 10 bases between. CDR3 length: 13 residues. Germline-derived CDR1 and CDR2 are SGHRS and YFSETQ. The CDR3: CASSPSGSGELFF. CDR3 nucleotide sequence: TGCGCCAGCAGCCCGAGCGGTTCCGGGGAGCTGTTTTTT.

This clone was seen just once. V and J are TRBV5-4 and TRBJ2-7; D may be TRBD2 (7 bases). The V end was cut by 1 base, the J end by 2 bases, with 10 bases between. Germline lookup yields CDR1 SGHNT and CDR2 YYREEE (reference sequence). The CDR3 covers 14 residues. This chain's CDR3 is CASSLRGGPYEQYF. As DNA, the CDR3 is TGTGCCAGCAGCTTGAGGGGGGGACCCTACGAGCAGTACTTC.

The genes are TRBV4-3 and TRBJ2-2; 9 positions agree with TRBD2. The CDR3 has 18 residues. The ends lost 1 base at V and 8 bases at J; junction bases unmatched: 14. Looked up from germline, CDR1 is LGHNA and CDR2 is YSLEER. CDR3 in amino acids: CASSQVILSSGSPGELFF. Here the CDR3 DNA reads TGCGCCAGCAGCCAAGTCATCCTGAGTAGCGGGAGCCCAGGGGAGCTGTTTTTT.

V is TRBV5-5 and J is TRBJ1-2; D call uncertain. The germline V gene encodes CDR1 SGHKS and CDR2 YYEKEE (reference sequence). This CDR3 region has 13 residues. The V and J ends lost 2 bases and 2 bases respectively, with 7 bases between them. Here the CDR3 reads CASSLGGNYGYTF. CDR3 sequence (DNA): TGTGCCAGCAGCTTAGGCGGGAACTATGGCTACACCTTC. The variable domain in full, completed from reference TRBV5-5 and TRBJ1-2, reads DAGVTQSPTHLIKTRGQQVTLRCSPISGHKSVSWYQQVLGQGPQFIFQYYEKEERGRGNFPDRFSARQFPNYSSELNVNALLLGDSALYLCASSLGGNYGYTFGSGTRLTVV.

The CDR3 DNA reads TGCAGCATCACCACGACCTCCTACGAGCAGTACTTC. This codes for CSITTTSYEQYF. The chain employs TRBV29-1 and TRBJ2-7; D unresolved. Germline-derived CDR1 and CDR2 are SQVTM and ANQGSEA. V lost 8 bases and J 0 bases, leaving 11 bases between the germline ends. The CDR3 is 12 amino acids.

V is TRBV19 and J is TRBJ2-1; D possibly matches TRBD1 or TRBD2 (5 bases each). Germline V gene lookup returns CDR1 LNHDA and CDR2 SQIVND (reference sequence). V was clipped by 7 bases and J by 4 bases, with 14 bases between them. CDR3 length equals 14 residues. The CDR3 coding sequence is TGTGCCAGTATTGGGGGAGTCCTATACAATGAGCAGTTCTTC. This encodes CASIGGVLYNEQFF.

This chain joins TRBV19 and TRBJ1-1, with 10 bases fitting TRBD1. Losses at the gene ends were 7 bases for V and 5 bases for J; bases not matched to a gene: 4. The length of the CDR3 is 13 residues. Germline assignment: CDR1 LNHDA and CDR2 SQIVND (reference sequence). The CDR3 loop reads CASMRTGGTEAFF. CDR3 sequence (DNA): TGTGCCAGTATGAGGACAGGGGGAACTGAAGCTTTCTTT.

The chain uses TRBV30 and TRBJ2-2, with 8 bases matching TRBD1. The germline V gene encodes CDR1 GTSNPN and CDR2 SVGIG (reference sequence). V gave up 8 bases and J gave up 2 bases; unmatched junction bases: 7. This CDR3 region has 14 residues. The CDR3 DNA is TGTGCCCAAAGGCAGGGGGCTAACACCGGGGAGCTGTTTTTT. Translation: CAQRQGANTGELFF.

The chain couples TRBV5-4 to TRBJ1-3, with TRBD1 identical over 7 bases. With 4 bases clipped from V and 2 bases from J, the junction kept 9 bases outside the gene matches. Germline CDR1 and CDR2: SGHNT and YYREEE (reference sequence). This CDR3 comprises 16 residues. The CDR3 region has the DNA TGTGCCAGCAGCGGAACAGGGGCCCGAACTGGAAACACCATATATTTT. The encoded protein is CASSGTGARTGNTIYF.